This T cell receptor beta chain is from a study of blood T cell repertoires in COVID-19 (dated by TCRdb to about 2020). Turning to the overall study: Samples from collaborators originated in the United States, Italy and Spain and spanned both the acute and convalescent phases of COVID-19. The material from the prospective study consisted of cDNA or gDNA derived from T cells, B-cell-depleted T cells, or PBMCs. Deeply sampled blood TCRbeta repertoires from subjects exposed to, actively infected with, or recovered from COVID-19 were included in the dataset. A freely available public database, intended as a resource for researchers studying the immune response to SARS-CoV-2, is where the repertoires were released. The samples were drawn from two sources: the first 160 participants of the ongoing ImmuneRACE study, and fewer than 1,500 subjects contributed by 6 global collaborators. Sample metadata almost always included a de-identified subject ID, COVID-19 status, age in years and sex. Where available, HLA class I and class II types were obtained from metadata supplied by the sample provider rather than from assay-based typing. The research as a whole found: How much clinical and demographic metadata was included differed by source and by participant, and the metadata was provided uncurated.

For this clone: Its antigen is still unknown. No base-level quality is on record; no much larger clone is a single base apart.

Each collaborating institution followed its own protocols to collect whole blood in K2EDTA tubes. Collaborator samples were shipped for TCRbeta analysis as frozen whole blood, isolated PBMCs, or DNA extracted from either sample type. A distance of 16 bases separates the germline ends of V and J, which lose 6 bases and 7 bases respectively. Reading from cysteine to phenylalanine, the CDR3 counts 14 amino acids. Here the CDR3 DNA is all that survives: 42 bases in frame from base 1. Per the germline V gene, MDHEN is the CDR1 and SYDVKM is the CDR2. TCRbeta CDR3 regions were amplified from genomic DNA using the immunoSEQ Assay, a bias-controlled multiplex PCR. The study's own analysis went as follows. The number of nucleated cells in each sample was estimated from the amplification of reference gene primers within the assay. To quantify the absolute abundance of each unique TCRbeta CDR3 rearrangement, sequence reads were collapsed and filtered. For each sample, productive Simpson clonality was calculated by taking the square root of Simpson's diversity index across productive rearrangements. Drawn from immuneACCESS, this table holds only the in-frame rearrangements with V and J called that TCRdb kept. Clones are partly lost; checked studies trace under half to an unresolved V gene and leave the rest unexplained. V and J calls and clone size are those listed in that table; D and trimming were worked out from the DNA. Recorded for this sample are roughly 220,000 clones; approximately 80% of them occurred a single time. The ten largest clones capture less than 20% of the sample.

The chain was built from TRBV28 and TRBJ2-1; the best D guess is TRBD1, with 6 bases matching. This sequence was found in a man aged 30 to 39 with active or convalescent COVID-19. The sequencing input was peripheral blood. This receptor carries the CDR3 CASRGGGSSNEQFF. The nucleotide sequence reads as follows: TGTGCCAGCAGGGGTGGGGGCTCTTCGAATGAGCAGTTCTTC.